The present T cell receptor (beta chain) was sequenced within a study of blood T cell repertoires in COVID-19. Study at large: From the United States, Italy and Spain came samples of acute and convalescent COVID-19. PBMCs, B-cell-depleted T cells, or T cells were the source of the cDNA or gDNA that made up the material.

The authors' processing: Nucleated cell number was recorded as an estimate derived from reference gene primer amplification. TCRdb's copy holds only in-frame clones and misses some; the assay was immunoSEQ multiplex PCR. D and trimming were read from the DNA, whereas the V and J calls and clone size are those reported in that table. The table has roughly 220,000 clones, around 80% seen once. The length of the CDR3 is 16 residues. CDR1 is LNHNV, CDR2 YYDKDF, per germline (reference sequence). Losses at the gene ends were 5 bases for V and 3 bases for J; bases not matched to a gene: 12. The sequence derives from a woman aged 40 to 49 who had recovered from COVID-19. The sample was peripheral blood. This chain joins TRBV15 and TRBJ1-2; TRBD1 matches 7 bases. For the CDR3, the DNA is TGTGCCACCAGCCGAACTAAACAGGGGAAGGACTATGGCTACACCTTC. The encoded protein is CATSRTKQGKDYGYTF.